A single sample gave rise to the 23 T cell receptor beta chains below, sequenced in a study of response to subunit inactivated influenza vaccine. TCRdb reprocessed the RT-PCR reads with MiXCR, giving one entry per CDR3 protein. The table includes over 400,000 distinct CDR3 sequences, around 13% detected once. Sequencing was performed on PBMCs from blood, taken 35 to 45 days after vaccination. These receptor sequences come from a man aged 45-65 years who received an inactivated influenza vaccine.

This clonotype showed up just a few times. The genes are TRBV7-2 and TRBJ2-3; D is undetermined. The CDR3 extends over 15 amino acids. Germline CDR1 is SGHTA and CDR2 is FQGNSA. With 1 base removed from V and 2 bases from J, the gap between germline ends came to 10 bases. The CDR3 nucleotides are TGTGCCAGCAGCTTAGTCAGGACCGTCACAGATACGCAGTATTTT. Protein sequence: CASSLVRTVTDTQYF.

This clonotype was detected only a few times. The CDR3 sequence is CSVVASEYNEQFF. The CDR3 region has the DNA TGCAGCGTTGTAGCTAGCGAGTACAATGAGCAGTTCTTC. The rearrangement uses TRBV29-1 and TRBJ2-1, with a tentative D call TRBD2 (6 bases). V lost 4 bases to trimming and J lost 4 bases, with 11 bases between them. The germline gives CDR1 SQVTM, CDR2 ANQGSEA. The CDR3 contains 13 residues.

This clonotype was seen a few times. V is TRBV7-2 and J is TRBJ1-2; D is ambiguous. Germline V CDR1 and CDR2: SGHTA, FQGNSA. The CDR3 is made up of 14 amino acids. V was pared by 4 bases and J by 8 bases, with 17 bases between. CDR3 DNA: TGTGCCAGCAGCTCTGTAGTAGGGTACCAAGGCTACACCTTC. As protein: CASSSVVGYQGYTF.

The CDR3 sequence: CSVAPGLAGDGGTGELFF. The CDR3 bases are TGCAGCGTCGCACCGGGACTAGCGGGAGATGGTGGTACCGGGGAGCTGTTTTTT. V usage is TRBV29-1 and J usage is TRBJ2-2; 14 nucleotides align to TRBD2. This CDR3 contains 18 residues. Germline CDR1 and CDR2: SQVTM and ANQGSEA. Trimming cost V 6 bases and J 5 bases; bases outside gene matches: 14.

The chain combines TRBV30 with TRBJ2-5, with D perhaps given as TRBD1 or TRBD2 (5 bases each). The ends were cut back, 0 bases at V and 5 bases at J, with 13 bases in the middle. CDR1 is GTSNPN, CDR2 SVGIG, per germline (reference sequence). This CDR3 is built from 14 residues. This chain's CDR3 is CAWSVRPGRETQYF. Here the CDR3 DNA reads TGTGCCTGGAGTGTTCGTCCGGGGCGGGAGACCCAGTACTTC.

J is TRBJ1-3 and V is TRBV19; no clear D. CDR1 LNHDA and CDR2 SQIVND come from the germline V gene (reference sequence). Trimming removed 7 bases at V and 7 bases at J, with 17 bases between. This CDR3 contains 14 residues. This CDR3 is CASIRTGLGNTIYF. The DNA for the CDR3 is TGTGCCAGTATTCGGACCGGATTGGGCAACACCATATATTTT.

This clonotype has a count of ten or more. The chain is built from TRBV12-3 or TRBV12-4 and TRBJ2-6, with TRBD1 identical over 8 bases. The length of the CDR3 is 17 residues. The trim removed 10 bases at V and 0 bases at J, leaving 11 bases unmatched. The CDR3 nucleotides read TGTGCCACCCACACCGGACAGGGTCACTCTGGGGCCAACGTCCTGACTTTC. Its translation is CATHTGQGHSGANVLTF.

This clonotype was counted only a few times. The chain links TRBV7-9 to TRBJ2-3; D gene uncertain. The germline V gene encodes CDR1 SEHNR and CDR2 FQNEAQ (reference sequence). The CDR3 length is 12 residues. V was pared by 3 bases and J by 5 bases, with 6 bases between. CDR3 sequence (DNA): TGTGCCAGCAGCTTTCGTCTAGATACGCAGTATTTT. It yields the protein CASSFRLDTQYF.

V gene TRBV5-1 combines with J gene TRBJ2-5; TRBD2 agrees at 7 bases. Germline V gives CDR1 SGHRS, CDR2 YFSETQ. The CDR3 loop spans 16 amino acids. V was pared by 0 bases and J by 4 bases, with 9 bases of the junction left unmatched. The CDR3 nucleotides read TGCGCCAGCAGCTTGGCCGGTATGGCGGGAGTAGAGACCCAGTACTTC. It translates to CASSLAGMAGVETQYF.

This clonotype was seen repeatedly, ten times or more. V is TRBV7-6 and J is TRBJ2-3; D unclear. With 2 bases removed from V and 4 bases from J, the gap between germline ends came to 13 bases. The CDR3 is 15 residues long. Per the germline V gene, CDR1 is SGHVS and CDR2 is FNYEAQ. CDR3: CASSLFGFGPDTQYF. In DNA, the CDR3 is TGTGCCAGCAGCTTATTCGGTTTCGGGCCAGATACGCAGTATTTT.

The gene calls are TRBV12-3 or TRBV12-4 and TRBJ2-3; 9 nucleotides align to TRBD2. CDR3 length equals 16 residues. Losses at the gene ends were 6 bases for V and 4 bases for J; bases not matched to a gene: 11. CDR3 coding DNA: TGTGCCAGCAGCCCTCGACGGCTAGCGGGATCAGATACGCAGTATTTT. The encoded protein is CASSPRRLAGSDTQYF.

This clonotype appeared many times. The gene calls are TRBV12-3 or TRBV12-4 and TRBJ2-7; 7 positions match TRBD1. The CDR3 consists of 14 residues. Losses at the gene ends were 5 bases for V and 0 bases for J; bases not matched to a gene: 4. CDR3 nucleotide sequence: TGTGCCAGCAGTGGGGACAGAATCTCCTACGAGCAGTACTTC. This translates into CASSGDRISYEQYF.

The genes are TRBV5-1 and TRBJ1-5; the D gene is possibly TRBD1 (6 bases). There are 17 residues in the CDR3. The V end was cut by 0 bases, the J end by 2 bases, with 15 bases between. Germline V gene data show CDR1 as SGHRS and CDR2 as YFSETQ. The CDR3, as DNA: TGCGCCAGCAGCTTGGAATGGGGAGGGACACGCAATCAGCCCCAGCATTTT. Amino acids: CASSLEWGGTRNQPQHF.

The chain joins TRBV12-3 or TRBV12-4 to TRBJ1-1; D is unresolved. The CDR3 runs to 13 residues. With 7 bases removed from V and 3 bases from J, the gap between germline ends came to 12 bases. This chain's CDR3 is CASTESGYTEAFF. For the CDR3, the DNA is TGTGCCAGCACCGAATCGGGGTACACTGAAGCTTTCTTT.

V gene TRBV5-1 combines with J gene TRBJ2-7; TRBD1 matches 9 bases. Germline V gene data show CDR1 as SGHRS and CDR2 as YFSETQ. The CDR3 has 16 amino acids. The J segment lost 2 bases and the V segment lost 1 base, leaving 7 bases of the junction unmatched. The CDR3 protein is CASSLMGTGSAYEQYF. In DNA, the CDR3 is TGCGCCAGCAGCTTGATGGGGACAGGGTCGGCCTACGAGCAGTACTTC.

This clonotype was detected a few times. The rearrangement joins TRBV7-2 to TRBJ1-5; D is perhaps TRBD1 (6 bases). Germline V lookup: CDR1 SGHTA, CDR2 FQGNSA. Trimming cost V 1 base and J 6 bases, with 13 bases left between them. This CDR3 comprises 15 residues. The CDR3 DNA is TGTGCCAGCAGCTTAGGACAGGCTCGAGGTCAGCCCCAGCATTTT. Protein sequence: CASSLGQARGQPQHF.

The chain joins TRBV29-1 to TRBJ1-5, with D unresolved. The V end lost 1 base, the J end lost 0 bases, and 10 bases lay between the germline ends. The germline V gene has CDR1 SQVTM and CDR2 ANQGSEA. This CDR3 spans 15 amino acids. Here the CDR3 reads CSVEAVETSNQPQHF. CDR3 in DNA: TGCAGCGTTGAAGCGGTGGAAACTAGCAATCAGCCCCAGCATTTT.

This clonotype was seen repeatedly, ten times or more. The chain's CDR3 is CASSETGLETQYF. CDR3 bases: TGTGCCAGCAGCGAAACAGGGTTAGAGACCCAGTACTTC. This chain joins TRBV12-3 or TRBV12-4 and TRBJ2-5; weak D call: TRBD1 (6 bases). The CDR3 length is 13 residues. V lost 6 bases, J lost 4 bases, and 12 bases lay in between.

The chain carries TRBV20-1 and TRBJ2-7, with 8 bases fitting TRBD2. The CDR3 has 12 amino acids. The V segment lost 4 bases and the J segment 2 bases; nucleotides outside the gene matches: 1. Per the germline V gene, CDR1 is DFQATT and CDR2 is SNEGSKA (reference sequence). The CDR3 coding sequence is TGCAGTGCTATAGCGGGAACCTACGAGCAGTACTTC. Encoded protein: CSAIAGTYEQYF.

The gene calls are TRBV20-1 and TRBJ1-1, with TRBD1 identical over 7 bases. Germline lookup yields CDR1 DFQATT and CDR2 SNEGSKA (reference sequence). The CDR3 extends over 13 amino acids. The V segment lost 3 bases and the J segment 4 bases; nucleotides outside the gene matches: 5. CDR3 coding DNA: TGCAGTGCTAGGTTGCAGGGGGGCACTGAAGCTTTCTTT. This translates into CSARLQGGTEAFF.

V usage is TRBV5-1 and J usage is TRBJ1-2; a weak D match, TRBD1 (5 bases). The germline gives CDR1 SGHRS, CDR2 YFSETQ. CDR3 length: 13 residues. Trimming pared 4 bases from V and 8 bases from J, leaving 15 bases between. The CDR3 nucleotides read TGCGCCAGCAGCGGGAGCGACAGTGACGGCTACACCTTC. As protein: CASSGSDSDGYTF.

The CDR3 protein is CSARVLAGVIGELFF. The CDR3 DNA is TGCAGTGCTAGAGTCCTAGCGGGAGTTATCGGGGAGCTGTTTTTT. V is TRBV20-1 and J is TRBJ2-2; 10 bases match TRBD2. There are 15 residues in the CDR3. Germline CDR1 is DFQATT and CDR2 is SNEGSKA (reference sequence). With V trimmed by 1 base and J by 7 bases, 6 bases remained unmatched.

The chain uses TRBV6-5 and TRBJ1-4; no clear D. Per the germline V gene, CDR1 is MNHEY and CDR2 is SVGAGI. The CDR3 runs 14 residues. Deletions cut 2 bases from V and 7 bases from J, with 11 bases between. This chain's CDR3 is CASSYGAAAEKLFF. The CDR3 DNA reads TGTGCCAGCAGTTACGGTGCGGCAGCTGAAAAACTGTTTTTT.